Below, one T cell receptor beta chain is given with its context. Its antigen is unidentified. Samples came from healthy bone marrow donors. Primers: 60 Vbeta forward and 13 Jbeta reverse. TCRdb's table, derived via immunoSEQ multiplex PCR, lists solely in-frame clones and lacks some. There are more than 150,000 clones in the sample; approximately 84% occur only once, and 2% to 2.5% lies in the top ten. Germline V CDR1 and CDR2: GTSNPN, SVGIG (reference sequence). The ends were cut back, 2 bases at V and 0 bases at J, with 10 bases in the middle. This CDR3 has 14 amino acids. The data originate from a study of cytomegalovirus exposure and HLA in healthy donors. General observations from the study: In a later analysis, TCR beta V- and J-gene trimming showed a link to a missense DCLRE1C variant. Most TCR sequences were rare, but some public TCRs occurred in many donors. Based on reports, TCR beta sequences accurately predicted HLA-A and HLA-B alleles for most subjects.

The sample comprised PBMCs. The chain carries TRBV30 and TRBJ1-2; unclear D gene. This TCR was sampled from a woman between 18 and 29 years old in good health and CMV-seronegative. CDR3 region: CAWSLENSNYGYTF. The CDR3 DNA sequence: TGTGCCTGGAGTTTAGAAAACTCTAACTATGGCTACACCTTC.